The clone carrying this T cell receptor beta chain was seen more than once but under ten times. Its antigen is not known. The data were obtained in a study of T cells after yellow fever vaccination. In the study overall: In the case of low-cell-number fractions, SMART-Seq v4 Ultra Low Input was used for preparation.

Trimming pared 2 bases from V and 0 bases from J, leaving 17 bases between. CDR3 size: 17 residues. Germline assignment: CDR1 MNHNS and CDR2 SASEGT. General study findings and limits: It was a weaker secondary response, yet one that peaked faster, at day 5 versus 15. A minor fraction of clonotypes spanned both CD4 and CD8 compartments.

A 5'RACE template-switching step, the method used to make TCR cDNA, added a universal primer site and UMIs. MiXCR was run by TCRdb on the 5' RACE reads, yielding one entry per CDR3 protein. This sample has 100,000 to 150,000 distinct CDR3 sequences; about 15% occur once, and the top ten carry roughly two fifths. Sequenced material: CD8+ T cells sorted from PBMCs, taken 5 days after the yellow fever booster vaccination. The clonotype was recovered from a man younger than 35 who received the YFV17D yellow fever vaccine. This chain uses TRBV6-1 with TRBJ2-7, with D possibly matching TRBD1 (5 bases). The CDR3 nucleotides read TGTGCCAGCAGTGAATACAGCCAGCGACAGCGCTCCTACGAGCAGTACTTC. This gives the protein CASSEYSQRQRSYEQYF.